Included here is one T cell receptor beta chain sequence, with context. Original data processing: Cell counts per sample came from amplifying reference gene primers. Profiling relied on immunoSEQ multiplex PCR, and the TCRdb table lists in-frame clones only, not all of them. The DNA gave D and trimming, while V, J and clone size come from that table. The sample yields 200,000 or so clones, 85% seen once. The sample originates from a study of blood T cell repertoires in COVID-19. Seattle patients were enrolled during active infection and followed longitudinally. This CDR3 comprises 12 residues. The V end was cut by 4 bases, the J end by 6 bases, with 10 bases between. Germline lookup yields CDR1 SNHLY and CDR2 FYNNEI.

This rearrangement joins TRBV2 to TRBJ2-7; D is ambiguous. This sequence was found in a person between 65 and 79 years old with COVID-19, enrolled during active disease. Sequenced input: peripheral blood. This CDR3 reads CASSVNFGEQYF. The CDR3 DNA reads TGTGCCAGCAGTGTCAACTTCGGCGAGCAGTACTTC.